Sequencing of this TCR beta chain was carried out in a study of T cell responses to AZD1222 COVID-19 vaccine. Findings and caveats of the study: Among spike-specific TCRs, nearly half reportedly target unmutated variant regions. Clonal diversity was possibly underestimated, and white British individuals and females predominated among donors.

This clone came up a few times. Its target is unknown. Repertoires were generated with immunoSEQ multiplex PCR, while TCRdb's copy carries only in-frame clones and drops some. The data show under 200,000 clones, roughly nine tenths seen once. CDR1 is SQVTM and CDR2 is ANQGSEA in the germline V gene. This CDR3 has 12 residues. V was shortened by 7 bases and J by 8 bases, with 17 bases between the two germline ends. V and J are TRBV29-1 and TRBJ1-2; D possibly corresponds to TRBD1 (6 bases). The sequence came from an adult who received the AZD1222 COVID-19 vaccine. This specimen was peripheral blood, taken 28 days after the second AZD1222 dose. CDR3 DNA: TGCAGCGGGAGTTACAGGGCTGGCGGCTACACCTTC. Amino acids: CSGSYRAGGYTF.